This entry features one T cell receptor beta chain sequence. Given a much more abundant clone one base away, this may be a read error. Semi-nested PCR with Nested Universal Primer A followed constant-region reverse priming of full-length variable regions. TCRdb re-called the 5' RACE reads with MiXCR, one entry per CDR3 protein. The table includes tens of thousands of distinct CDR3 sequences, 22% detected once. Treg sorting used a CD4+CD25+CD127-/low gate. Sequencing was done on a sample of Tregs sorted from blood. This TCR was recovered from a female donor with breast cancer.

CDR3: CASSFQLAGTDEQLF. The DNA for the CDR3 is TGTGCCAGCAGCTTCCAACTAGCGGGGACGGATGAGCAGCTCTTC. V and J are TRBV7-2 and TRBJ2-1; 10 bases agree with TRBD2. CDR1 is SGHTA, CDR2 FQGNSA, per germline. CDR3 size: 15 residues.